The rows below give T cell receptor beta chains drawn from one sample of a study of blood T cell repertoires in COVID-19. The assay was immunoSEQ multiplex PCR, and TCRdb's table has in-frame clones only and misses some. The sample lists roughly 100,000 clones; roughly four fifths were seen once. Specimen: peripheral blood. The receptors stem from a man aged 60 to 69 with acute or convalescent COVID-19. The CDR3 runs from the conserved cysteine through the conserved F or W. D genes are given only for firm matches. The size field is filled for only some rows; it gives once, few, many or a size class.

V: TRBV15
D: .
J: TRBJ1-3
size: .
CDR3: CATSRDRGYGNTIYF
DNA: TGTGCCACCAGCAGAGACCGGGGTTACGGAAACACCATATATTTT

V: TRBV20-1
D: TRBD1
J: TRBJ1-1
size: .
CDR3: CSASRDSQNAEAFF
DNA: TGCAGTGCTAGTAGGGACAGTCAGAACGCTGAAGCTTTCTTT

V: TRBV6-5
D: .
J: TRBJ1-2
size: .
CDR3: CASSYSGRSGVGYTF
DNA: TGTGCCAGCAGTTACTCTGGGAGGTCCGGGGTTGGCTACACCTTC

V: TRBV11-2
D: TRBD1
J: TRBJ1-4
size: once
CDR3: CASSLAGQGWNEKLFF
DNA: TGTGCCAGCAGCTTAGCTGGACAGGGCTGGAATGAAAAACTGTTTTTT

V: TRBV6-6
D: TRBD1
J: TRBJ2-7
size: .
CDR3: CASRMDRPYEQYF
DNA: TGTGCCAGCAGAATGGACAGGCCCTACGAGCAGTACTTC

V: TRBV7-8
D: TRBD1
J: TRBJ2-6
size: .
CDR3: CASSARDRGLGANVLTF
DNA: TGTGCCAGCAGCGCCCGGGACAGGGGGCTTGGGGCCAACGTCCTGACTTTC

V: TRBV5-5
D: .
J: TRBJ1-2
size: few
CDR3: CASSLEQTYGYTF
DNA: TGTGCCAGCAGCTTAGAACAGACCTATGGCTACACCTTC

V: TRBV19
D: .
J: TRBJ2-1
size: .
CDR3: CASSIGRSSYNEQFF
DNA: TGTGCCAGTAGTATAGGACGGAGCTCCTACAATGAGCAGTTCTTC

V: TRBV5-1
D: TRBD1
J: TRBJ2-1
size: .
CDR3: CASSSRQGSSYNEQFF
DNA: TGCGCCAGCAGCTCCAGACAGGGGAGCTCCTACAATGAGCAGTTCTTC

V: TRBV5-4
D: TRBD2
J: TRBJ2-7
size: .
CDR3: CASSPSTSGGNYEQYF
DNA: TGTGCCAGCAGCCCCTCGACTAGCGGGGGTAACTACGAGCAGTACTTC

V: TRBV12-5
D: .
J: TRBJ1-1
size: .
CDR3: CASGLVLGGWGLEAFF
DNA: TGTGCTAGTGGTTTGGTCCTGGGCGGGTGGGGATTAGAAGCTTTCTTT

V: TRBV7-9
D: .
J: TRBJ2-1
size: .
CDR3: CASSQGHPLPFF
DNA: TGTGCCAGCAGCCAGGGACACCCTCTCCCGTTCTTC

V: TRBV28
D: TRBD2
J: TRBJ2-3
size: few
CDR3: CASSRTSGRAGTQYF
DNA: TGTGCCAGCAGTAGGACTAGCGGGAGGGCGGGTACGCAGTATTTT

V: TRBV9
D: .
J: TRBJ2-4
size: .
CDR3: CASSASGGGDIQYF
DNA: TGTGCCAGCAGCGCAAGTGGGGGAGGAGACATTCAGTACTTC

V: TRBV5-1
D: TRBD2
J: TRBJ2-5
size: .
CDR3: CASSPGLAGVLHETQYF
DNA: TGCGCCAGCAGCCCGGGACTAGCGGGAGTGTTGCACGAGACCCAGTACTTC

V: TRBV5-4
D: TRBD1
J: TRBJ1-3
size: .
CDR3: CASSDYRGPRNTIYF
DNA: TGTGCCAGCAGCGATTACAGGGGGCCCAGAAACACCATATATTTT

V: TRBV3-1/TRBV3-2
D: .
J: TRBJ2-3
size: .
CDR3: CASSQELGADTQYF
DNA: TGTGCCAGCAGCCAAGAACTCGGGGCAGATACGCAGTATTTT

V: TRBV4-1
D: TRBD1
J: TRBJ2-2
size: .
CDR3: CASSQKGQGVTGELFF
DNA: TGCGCCAGCAGCCAAAAGGGACAGGGGGTCACCGGGGAGCTGTTTTTT

V: TRBV5-6
D: .
J: TRBJ1-5
size: .
CDR3: CASSTLLGGQPQHF
DNA: TGTGCCAGCAGCACATTGCTGGGGGGTCAGCCCCAGCATTTT

V: TRBV27
D: .
J: TRBJ1-2
size: few
CDR3: CASTGLGEDNYGYTF
DNA: TGTGCCAGCACCGGACTAGGAGAGGATAACTATGGCTACACCTTC